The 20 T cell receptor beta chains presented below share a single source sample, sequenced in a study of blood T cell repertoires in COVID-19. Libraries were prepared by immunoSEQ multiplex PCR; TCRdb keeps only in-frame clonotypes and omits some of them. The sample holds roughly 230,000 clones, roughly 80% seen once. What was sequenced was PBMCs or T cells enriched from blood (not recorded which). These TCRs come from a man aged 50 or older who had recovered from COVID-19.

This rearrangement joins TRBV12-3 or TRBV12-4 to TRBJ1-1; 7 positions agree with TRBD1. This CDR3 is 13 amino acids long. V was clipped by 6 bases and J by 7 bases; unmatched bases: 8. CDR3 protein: CASRGGQLIEAFF. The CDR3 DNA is TGTGCCAGCAGGGGGGGACAGCTAATTGAAGCTTTCTTT.

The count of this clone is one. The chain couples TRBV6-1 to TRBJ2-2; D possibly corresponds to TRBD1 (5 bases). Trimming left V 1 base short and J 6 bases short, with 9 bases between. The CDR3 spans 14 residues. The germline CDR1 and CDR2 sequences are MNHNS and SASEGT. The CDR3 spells CASSEGVRAGELFF. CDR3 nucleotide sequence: TGTGCCAGCAGTGAAGGAGTCAGGGCCGGGGAGCTGTTTTTT.

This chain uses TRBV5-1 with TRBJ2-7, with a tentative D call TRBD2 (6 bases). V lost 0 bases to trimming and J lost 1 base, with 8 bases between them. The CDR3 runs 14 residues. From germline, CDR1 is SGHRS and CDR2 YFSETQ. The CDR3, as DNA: TGCGCCAGCAGCTTGGGACTAGAATCCTACGAGCAGTACTTC. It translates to CASSLGLESYEQYF.

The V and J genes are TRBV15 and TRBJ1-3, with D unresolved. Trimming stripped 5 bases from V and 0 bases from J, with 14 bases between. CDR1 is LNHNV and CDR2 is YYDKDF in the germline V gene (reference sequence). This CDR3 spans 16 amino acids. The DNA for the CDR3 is TGTGCCACCAGCCAGACACAGTCCCTCTCTGGAAACACCATATATTTT. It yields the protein CATSQTQSLSGNTIYF.

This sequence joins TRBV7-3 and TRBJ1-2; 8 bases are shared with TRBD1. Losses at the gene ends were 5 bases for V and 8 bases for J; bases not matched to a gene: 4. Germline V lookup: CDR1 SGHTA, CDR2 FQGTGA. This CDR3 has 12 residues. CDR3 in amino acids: CASSPGGVGYTF. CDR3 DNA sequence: TGTGCCAGCAGCCCAGGGGGCGTCGGCTACACCTTC.

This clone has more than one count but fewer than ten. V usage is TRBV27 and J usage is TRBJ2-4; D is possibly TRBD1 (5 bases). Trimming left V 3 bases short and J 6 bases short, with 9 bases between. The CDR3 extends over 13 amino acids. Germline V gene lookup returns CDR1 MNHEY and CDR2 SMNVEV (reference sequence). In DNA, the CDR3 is TGTGCCAGCAGTTTTAGGGGTGGAAACATTCAGTACTTC. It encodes CASSFRGGNIQYF.

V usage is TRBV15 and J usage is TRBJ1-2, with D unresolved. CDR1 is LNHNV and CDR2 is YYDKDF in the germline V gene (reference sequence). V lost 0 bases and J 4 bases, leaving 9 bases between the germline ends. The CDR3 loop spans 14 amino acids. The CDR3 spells CATSREREGYGYTF. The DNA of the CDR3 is TGTGCCACCAGCAGAGAGAGGGAGGGCTATGGCTACACCTTC.

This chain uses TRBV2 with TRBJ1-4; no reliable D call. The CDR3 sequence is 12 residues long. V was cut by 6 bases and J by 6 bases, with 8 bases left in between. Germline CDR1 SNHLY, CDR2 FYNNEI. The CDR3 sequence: CASRRLDEKLFF. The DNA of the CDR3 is TGTGCCAGCAGGCGTCTAGATGAAAAACTGTTTTTT.

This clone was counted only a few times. CDR3 sequence reads: CASSLGGTANTGELFF. The CDR3 coding sequence is TGTGCCAGCAGCTTGGGGGGCACCGCGAACACCGGGGAGCTGTTTTTT. This chain connects TRBV5-4 to TRBJ2-2; D is possibly TRBD1 (5 bases). CDR1 is SGHNT, CDR2 YYREEE, per germline (reference sequence). The germline V and J ends were trimmed by 0 bases and 0 bases, with 9 bases remaining between them. CDR3 size: 16 residues.

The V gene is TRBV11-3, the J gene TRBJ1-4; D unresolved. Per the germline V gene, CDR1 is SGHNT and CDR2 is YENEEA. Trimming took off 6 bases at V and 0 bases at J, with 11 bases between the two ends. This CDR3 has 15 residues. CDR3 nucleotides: TGTGCCAGCAGACCCGGGGATACAACTAATGAAAAACTGTTTTTT. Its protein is CASRPGDTTNEKLFF.

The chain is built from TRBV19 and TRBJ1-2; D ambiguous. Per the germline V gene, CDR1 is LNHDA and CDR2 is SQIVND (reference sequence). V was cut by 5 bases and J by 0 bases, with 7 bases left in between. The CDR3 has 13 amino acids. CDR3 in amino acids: CASSVGANYGYTF. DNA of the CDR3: TGTGCCAGTAGTGTCGGAGCTAACTATGGCTACACCTTC.

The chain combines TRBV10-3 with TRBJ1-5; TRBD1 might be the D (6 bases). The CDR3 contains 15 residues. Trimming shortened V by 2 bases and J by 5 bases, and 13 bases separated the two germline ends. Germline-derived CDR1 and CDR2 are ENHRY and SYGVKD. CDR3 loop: CAISEQWTEDQPQHF. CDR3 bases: TGTGCCATCAGTGAGCAATGGACAGAGGATCAGCCCCAGCATTTT.

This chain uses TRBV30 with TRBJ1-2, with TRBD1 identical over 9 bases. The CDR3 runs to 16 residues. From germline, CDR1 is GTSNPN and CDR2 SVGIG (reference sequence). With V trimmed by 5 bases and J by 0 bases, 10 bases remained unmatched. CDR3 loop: CAWAGTGPPANYGYTF. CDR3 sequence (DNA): TGTGCCTGGGCCGGGACAGGGCCTCCGGCTAACTATGGCTACACCTTC.

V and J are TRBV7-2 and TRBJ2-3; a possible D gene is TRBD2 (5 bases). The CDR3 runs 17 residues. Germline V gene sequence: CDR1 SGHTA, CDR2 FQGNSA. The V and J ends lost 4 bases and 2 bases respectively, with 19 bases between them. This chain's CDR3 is CASSSIYQRIPTDTQYF. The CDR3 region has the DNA TGTGCCAGCAGCTCAATATACCAGCGGATTCCCACAGATACGCAGTATTTT.

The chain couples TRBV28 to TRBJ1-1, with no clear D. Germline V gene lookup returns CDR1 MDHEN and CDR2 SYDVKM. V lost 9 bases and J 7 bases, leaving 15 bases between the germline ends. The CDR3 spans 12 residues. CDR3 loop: CASSTPHREAFF. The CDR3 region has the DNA TGTGCCAGTTCCACCCCACACCGTGAAGCTTTCTTT.

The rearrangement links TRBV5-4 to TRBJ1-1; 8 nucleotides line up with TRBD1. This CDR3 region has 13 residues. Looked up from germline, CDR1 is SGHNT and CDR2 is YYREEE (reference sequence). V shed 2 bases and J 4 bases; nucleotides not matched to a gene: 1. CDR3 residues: CASSFDRGTEAFF. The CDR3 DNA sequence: TGTGCCAGCAGCTTCGACAGGGGCACTGAAGCTTTCTTT.

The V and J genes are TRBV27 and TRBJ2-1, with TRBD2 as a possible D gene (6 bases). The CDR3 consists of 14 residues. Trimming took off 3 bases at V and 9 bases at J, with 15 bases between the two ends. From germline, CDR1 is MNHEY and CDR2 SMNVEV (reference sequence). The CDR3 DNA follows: TGTGCCAGCAGTTTTGGGACTCGCGGTGGTGAGCAGTTCTTC. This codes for CASSFGTRGGEQFF.

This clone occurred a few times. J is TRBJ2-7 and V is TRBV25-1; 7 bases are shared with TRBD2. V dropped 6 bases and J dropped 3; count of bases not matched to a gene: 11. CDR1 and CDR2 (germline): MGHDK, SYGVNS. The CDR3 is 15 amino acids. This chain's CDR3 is CASRPGEGLSYEQYF. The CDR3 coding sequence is TGTGCCAGCAGGCCCGGGGAGGGGCTCAGCTACGAGCAGTACTTC.

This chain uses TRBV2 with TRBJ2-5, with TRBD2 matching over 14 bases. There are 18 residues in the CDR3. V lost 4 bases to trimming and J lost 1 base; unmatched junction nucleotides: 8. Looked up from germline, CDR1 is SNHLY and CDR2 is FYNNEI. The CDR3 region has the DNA TGTGCCAGCAGTGGCCCGGGACTAGCGGGGGAGATCCAAGAGACCCAGTACTTC. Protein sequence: CASSGPGLAGEIQETQYF.

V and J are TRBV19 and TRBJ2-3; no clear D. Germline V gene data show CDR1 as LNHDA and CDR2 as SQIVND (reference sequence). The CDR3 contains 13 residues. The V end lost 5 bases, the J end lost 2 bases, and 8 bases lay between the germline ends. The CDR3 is CASSVGLTDTQYF. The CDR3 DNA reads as TGTGCCAGTAGTGTGGGCCTCACAGATACGCAGTATTTT.